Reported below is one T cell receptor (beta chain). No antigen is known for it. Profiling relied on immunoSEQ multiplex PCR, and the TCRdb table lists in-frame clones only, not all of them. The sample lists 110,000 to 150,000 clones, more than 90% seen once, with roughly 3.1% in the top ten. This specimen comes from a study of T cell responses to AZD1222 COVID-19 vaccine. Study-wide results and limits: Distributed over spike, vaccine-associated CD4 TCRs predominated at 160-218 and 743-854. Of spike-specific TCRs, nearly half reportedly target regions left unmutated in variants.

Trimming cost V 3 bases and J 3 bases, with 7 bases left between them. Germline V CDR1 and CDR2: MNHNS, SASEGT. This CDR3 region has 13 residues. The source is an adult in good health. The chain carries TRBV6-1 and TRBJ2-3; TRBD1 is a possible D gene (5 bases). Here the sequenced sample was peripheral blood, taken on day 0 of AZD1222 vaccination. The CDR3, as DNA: TGTGCCAGCAGTGAGCGACAGACAGATACGCAGTATTTT. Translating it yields CASSERQTDTQYF.